Below, one TCR beta chain is given with its context. Its antigen remains unknown. TCR beta libraries were prepared from cDNA with unique molecular identifiers. Each batch of about 0.95 to 11 million T cells produced approximately 470,000 cDNA molecules. TCRdb re-derived calls from the PCR reads in MiXCR, one entry per CDR3 protein. Found here are some 370,000 distinct CDR3 sequences, roughly 30% of them singletons; the top ten hold about an eighth. This sample is drawn from a study of post-analysis software for immune sequencing data. Study in general: Relapsing-remitting, secondary progressive and progressive-relapsing forms made up the multiple sclerosis disease courses.

Per the germline V gene, CDR1 is MNHEY and CDR2 is SMNVEV (reference sequence). Trimming removed 7 bases from V and 4 bases from J, with 24 bases in between. The CDR3 consists of 17 residues. Study-wide results and limits: Normalized Chao1 diversity was significantly lower in multiple sclerosis patients than in controls. With F measure, samples from one preparation batch clustered together strongly. Comparison of patients with controls showed roughly five TRBV segments more frequent in patients, TRBV5-6, TRBV5-1 and TRBV20-1 among them.

This clonotype was obtained from a girl between 10 and 17 years old with multiple sclerosis. The chain recombines TRBV27 with TRBJ2-3, with a weak D call TRBD2 (7 bases). The sequenced sample was blood. DNA for the CDR3: TGTGCCAGCATCCAACTGGGGGCGACGGGGGGTCCAGATACGCAGTATTTT. Its protein product is CASIQLGATGGPDTQYF.